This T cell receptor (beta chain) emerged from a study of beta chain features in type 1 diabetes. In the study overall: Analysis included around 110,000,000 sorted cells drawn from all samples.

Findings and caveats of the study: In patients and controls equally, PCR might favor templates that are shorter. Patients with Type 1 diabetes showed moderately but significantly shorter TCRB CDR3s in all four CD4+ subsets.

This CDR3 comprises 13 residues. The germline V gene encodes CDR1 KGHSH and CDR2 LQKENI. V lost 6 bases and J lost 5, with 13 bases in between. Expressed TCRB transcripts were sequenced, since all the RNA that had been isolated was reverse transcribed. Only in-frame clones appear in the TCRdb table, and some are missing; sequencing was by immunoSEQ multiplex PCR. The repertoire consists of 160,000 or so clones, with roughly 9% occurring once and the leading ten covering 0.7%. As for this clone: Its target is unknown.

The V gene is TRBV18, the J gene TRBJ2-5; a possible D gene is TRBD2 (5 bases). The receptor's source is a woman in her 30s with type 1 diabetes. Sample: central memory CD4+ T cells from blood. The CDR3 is CASSPSPGETQYF. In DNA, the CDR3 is TGTGCCAGCTCTCCGTCCCCGGGGGAGACCCAGTACTTC.